This T cell receptor (beta chain) was sequenced in a study of CXCR3-negative and CXCR3-positive naive CD8 T cells. Background on the study: There were about 140 million TRB reads altogether, and each library had about 1.5 +/- 0.3 million of them. Points from the study as a whole: Compared with CXCR3-negative naive cells, CXCR3-positive naive cells showed more hydrophobic TRB CDR3s. Cryopreservation partially lowered CXCR3 expression, so most assays used fresh PBMCs.

The study made its TRB cDNA libraries by 5' RACE, adding UMI labels. For each CDR3 protein, TCRdb gives one entry from its re-call of the 5' RACE reads, without DNA. This sample lists about 98,000 distinct CDR3 sequences; its ten largest clones have about 1%. A remark on this clonotype: Its target is not known.

CDR3 length: 14 amino acids. CDR1 is LNHDA and CDR2 is SQIVND in the germline V gene (reference sequence). With some 310,000 cells each, the CD8+ T cell subsets were individually sorted in triplicate. Naive CD8+ T cells showed CD45RO-CCR7+CD27+CD95-. The sequencing input was naive CXCR3+ CD8+ T cells from blood. Subset defined: CD45RO-CCR7+CD27+CD95- naive CD8+ T cells expressing CXCR3 (TNR3+). The chain combines TRBV19 with TRBJ2-5; the D call from TCRdb, TRBD1, cannot be confirmed without DNA. This receptor was obtained from a human donor in good health. Some clones in this sample may be carry-over from other donors' samples. CDR3: CASSGDRDPETQYF. The variable domain in full, completed from reference TRBV19 and TRBJ2-5, reads DGGITQSPKYLFRKEGQNVTLSCEQNLNHDAMYWYRQDPGQGLRLIYYSQIVNDFQKGDIAEGYSVSREKKESFPLTVTSAQKNPTAFYLCASSGDRDPETQYFGPGTRLLVL.